The 7 T cell receptor beta chains in this list originate from one sample, sequenced in a study of cytomegalovirus exposure and HLA in healthy donors (dated by TCRdb to about 2017). The library was prepared using the immunoSEQ multiplex PCR assay. For the multiplex PCR, a mixture combining 60 forward primers for TCR Vbeta segments and 13 reverse primers for TCR Jbeta segments was used. TCRdb took over this immuneACCESS table, retaining in-frame rearrangements with V and J assigned. Such tables are incomplete; in checked studies, under half of the missing clones stem from an unresolved V gene, and the remainder is unexplained. Across this sample there are more than 85,000 clones, with 75% to 80% seen only once. Jointly, the top ten make up 1% to 1.5% of the sample. What was sequenced was PBMCs. The receptors come from a woman under 40 in good health and CMV-seronegative.

This rearrangement joins TRBV4-1 to TRBJ2-2; 8 nucleotides line up with TRBD1. The CDR3 runs to 18 residues. CDR1 and CDR2 (germline): MGHRA, YSYEKL. Unmatched junction bases numbered 15, after V lost 7 bases and J lost 2 bases. CDR3 sequence: CASTLIWGRGRNTGELFF. The CDR3 DNA reads as TGCGCCAGCACCCTGATTTGGGGCAGGGGGCGTAACACCGGGGAGCTGTTTTTT.

The chain is built from TRBV7-9 and TRBJ2-3; TRBD1 agrees at 7 bases. From germline, CDR1 is SEHNR and CDR2 FQNEAQ (reference sequence). This CDR3 is built from 15 residues. Germline trimming cut 7 bases from V and 1 base from J; bases unmatched to any gene: 8. The CDR3 DNA follows: TGTGCCAGCACATACCGGGACAGAGGCACAGATACGCAGTATTTT. Residues: CASTYRDRGTDTQYF.

The V and J genes are TRBV4-1 and TRBJ2-7; 8 bases are a match to TRBD2. The CDR3 runs to 15 residues. The ends lost 1 base at V and 0 bases at J; junction bases unmatched: 2. The germline V gene encodes CDR1 MGHRA and CDR2 YSYEKL. The DNA of the CDR3 is TGCGCCAGCAGCCAAGTCGGGGGGGTCTCCTACGAGCAGTACTTC. Translated, it gives CASSQVGGVSYEQYF.

The V and J genes are TRBV7-8 and TRBJ2-7; D not resolved. This CDR3 comprises 14 residues. Germline-derived CDR1 and CDR2 are SGHVS and FQNEAQ. V was trimmed by 0 bases and J by 0 bases, leaving 6 bases between them. This CDR3 is CASSLAASSYEQYF. The DNA of the CDR3 is TGTGCCAGCAGCTTAGCGGCCAGCTCCTACGAGCAGTACTTC.

The chain joins TRBV4-2 to TRBJ1-1, with D tentatively TRBD1 (6 bases). Trimming shortened V by 1 base and J by 1 base, and 13 bases separated the two germline ends. This CDR3 is built from 16 residues. CDR1 LGHNA and CDR2 YNFKEQ come from the germline V gene. As DNA, the CDR3 is TGTGCCAGCAGCCAAGTGAACAGGGTGGCGAACACTGAAGCTTTCTTT. This sequence encodes CASSQVNRVANTEAFF.

J is TRBJ2-7 and V is TRBV13; possible D gene TRBD2, 5 bases. The CDR3 runs 15 residues. The V gene's germline CDR1 is PRHDT and CDR2 FYEKMQ (reference sequence). Deletions cut 4 bases from V and 3 bases from J, with 16 bases between. The CDR3 sequence: CASSYLGVRDYEQYF. CDR3 DNA: TGTGCCAGCAGCTACCTTGGGGTGAGGGACTACGAGCAGTACTTC.

CDR3 DNA: TGCAGCGTGCAAACGGGACTCCTTTACCCCTACGAGCAGTACTTC. The encoded protein is CSVQTGLLYPYEQYF. V is TRBV29-1 and J is TRBJ2-7, with D maybe TRBD2 (6 bases). The germline V gene has CDR1 SQVTM and CDR2 ANQGSEA. Trimming stripped 6 bases from V and 2 bases from J, with 20 bases between. The CDR3 contains 15 residues.